This T cell receptor (beta chain) was retrieved from a study of cytomegalovirus exposure and HLA in healthy donors. Study-level information: Of the donors genotyped, some 400 in all, about 80% fell in the Caucasian-associated ancestry cluster. Study-wide points: A missense variant in DCLRE1C was later tied to TCR beta V- and J-gene trimming.

This clone was counted a few times. What it binds is unknown. This CDR3 contains 14 residues. Germline CDR1 is SNHLY and CDR2 is FYNNEI. V was clipped by 6 bases and J by 1 base, with 10 bases between them. The PCR ran on 60 Vbeta and 13 Jbeta primers. Only in-frame clones appear in the TCRdb table, and some are missing; sequencing was by immunoSEQ multiplex PCR. The table shows 150,000 or so clones, with approximately 79% occurring only once. The source of this sequence is a man between 18 and 35 years old in good health and CMV-seropositive. V and J are TRBV2 and TRBJ1-5; D perhaps matches TRBD1 (5 bases). The source material was PBMCs. The CDR3 reads CASSRDASNQPQHF. The CDR3 DNA reads TGTGCCAGCAGCAGGGATGCGAGCAATCAGCCCCAGCATTTT.